Below are 31 T cell receptor beta chains sequenced from a single sample in a study of control samples from healthy donors and cancer patients. Sequencing used immunoSEQ multiplex PCR; TCRdb keeps in-frame clones, though not all of them. Counted here are about 120,000 clones, about 87% occurring once; the ten biggest clones make up about 12%. Specimen: blood. All receptors derive from a man aged 25 to 45 in good health.

The gene calls are TRBV24-1 and TRBJ1-5; D is unresolved. The CDR3 runs to 17 residues. Per the germline V gene, CDR1 is KGHDR and CDR2 is SFDVKD. Between the trimmed V and J ends, which lost 4 bases and 0 bases, there was a span of 15 bases. As DNA, the CDR3 is TGTGCCACCAGTGACCCGCTCGGGCCTTATAGCAATCAGCCCCAGCATTTT. Translating gives CATSDPLGPYSNQPQHF.

The rearrangement links TRBV27 to TRBJ1-6; weak D call: TRBD1 (5 bases). V lost 1 base, J lost 8 bases, and 12 bases lay in between. This CDR3 comprises 15 residues. The germline gives CDR1 MNHEY, CDR2 SMNVEV (reference sequence). CDR3 loop: CASSLFKGGDSPLHF. The CDR3 DNA is TGTGCCAGCAGTTTATTCAAGGGAGGGGATTCACCCCTCCACTTT.

V is TRBV9 and J is TRBJ1-2; 9 nucleotides agree with TRBD1. CDR1 SGDLS and CDR2 YYNGEE come from the germline V gene. The CDR3 runs to 15 residues. Trimming at V came to 4 bases and at J to 4 bases, leaving 8 bases not matched to a gene. The CDR3 sequence: CASSSSRDRVYGYTF. DNA of the CDR3: TGTGCCAGCAGCTCCTCCCGGGACAGGGTCTATGGCTACACCTTC.

The V gene is TRBV15, the J gene TRBJ2-1, with D uncertain. Germline V gene data show CDR1 as LNHNV and CDR2 as YYDKDF (reference sequence). The CDR3 extends over 12 amino acids. V lost 3 bases and J 7 bases, leaving 7 bases between the germline ends. The CDR3 loop is CATSSLGNEQFF. In DNA form, the CDR3 reads TGTGCCACCAGCAGTCTAGGGAATGAGCAGTTCTTC.

The chain couples TRBV7-3 to TRBJ2-2; no clear D. Germline values: CDR1 SGHTA, CDR2 FQGTGA. V lost 5 bases and J lost 9, with 19 bases in between. The CDR3 runs 15 residues. CDR3: CASSQDGNGIRELFF. The DNA for the CDR3 is TGTGCCAGCAGCCAGGACGGTAATGGGATACGGGAGCTGTTTTTT.

The chain has TRBV3-1 (or the pseudogene TRBV3-2) and TRBJ2-4, with 14 bases lining up with TRBD2. The CDR3 sequence is 20 residues long. CDR1 and CDR2 (germline): LGHDT, YNNKEL (reference sequence). The J segment lost 9 bases and the V segment lost 1 base, leaving 17 bases of the junction unmatched. The CDR3 DNA follows: TGTGCCAGCAGCCAAGTAGAGACTAGCGGGGGGGTCCTCACCTTGGGCATTCAGTACTTC. Protein: CASSQVETSGGVLTLGIQYF.

The chain is built from TRBV5-6 and TRBJ2-5; no reliable D call. The V gene lost 1 base and the J gene lost 4 bases, with 5 bases spanning the gap. The CDR3 runs to 12 residues. The V gene's germline CDR1 is SGHDT and CDR2 YYEEEE. CDR3 loop: CASSLIGETQYF. Written as DNA, the CDR3 is TGTGCCAGCAGCTTGATTGGAGAGACCCAGTACTTC.

The V gene is TRBV2, the J gene TRBJ2-2; 8 bases are shared with TRBD1. V lost 8 bases and J lost 2; bases outside the gene matches: 1. Germline V gives CDR1 SNHLY, CDR2 FYNNEI. The CDR3 is made up of 13 amino acids. This CDR3 reads CASGQGNTGELFF. Here the CDR3 DNA reads TGTGCCAGCGGACAGGGCAACACCGGGGAGCTGTTTTTT.

The chain joins TRBV11-3 to TRBJ1-2; D is possibly TRBD1 (6 bases). Per the germline V gene, CDR1 is SGHNT and CDR2 is YENEEA. This CDR3 contains 12 residues. The V end was cut by 5 bases, the J end by 5 bases, with 9 bases between. CDR3 DNA: TGTGCCAGCAGCGGAGGGGGGTATGGCTACACCTTC. It codes for CASSGGGYGYTF.

Turning to this clone: Additional DNA sequences in this sample encode the identical CDR3. V and J are TRBV24-1 and TRBJ1-2, with D hard to call. This CDR3 comprises 12 residues. Looked up from germline, CDR1 is KGHDR and CDR2 is SFDVKD. The V and J ends lost 4 bases and 4 bases respectively, with 6 bases between them. The chain's CDR3 is CATSDSVYGYTF. DNA of the CDR3: TGTGCCACCAGTGACAGCGTCTATGGCTACACCTTC.

V and J are TRBV18 and TRBJ2-1, with TRBD2 matching 11 bases. The CDR3 length is 16 residues. CDR1 KGHSH and CDR2 LQKENI come from the germline V gene. The V gene end was trimmed by 3 bases and the J gene end by 2 bases; junction bases not matched to a gene: 3. The CDR3 sequence is CASSPPSGGTYNEQFF. The CDR3 DNA reads TGTGCCAGCTCACCTCCTAGCGGGGGGACCTACAATGAGCAGTTCTTC.

The chain carries TRBV6-5 and TRBJ1-4; 8 bases map to TRBD1. Germline CDR1 and CDR2: MNHEY and SVGAGI. V shed 7 bases, J shed 6 bases, and the junction held 7 bases outside the gene matches. This CDR3 spans 14 amino acids. The CDR3 protein is CASNPGGPDEKLFF. The CDR3 bases are TGTGCCAGCAACCCAGGGGGCCCGGATGAAAAACTGTTTTTT.

The chain couples TRBV7-8 to TRBJ2-7, with 7 bases matching TRBD1. CDR1 and CDR2 from the germline V gene are SGHVS and FQNEAQ. V lost 6 bases, J lost 1 base, and 6 bases stayed unmatched. CDR3 length equals 14 residues. In nucleotides, the CDR3 is TGTGCCAGCAGTTCACAGGGGCCGTCCTACGAGCAGTACTTC. Protein product: CASSSQGPSYEQYF.

This chain links TRBV30 with TRBJ2-6; D remains unclear. V lost 2 bases and J lost 2, with 4 bases in between. Germline CDR1 and CDR2: GTSNPN and SVGIG (reference sequence). The CDR3 spans 13 residues. The CDR3 coding sequence is TGTGCCTGGAGTATCCCTGGGGCCAACGTCCTGACTTTC. This translates into CAWSIPGANVLTF.

The V and J genes are TRBV29-1 and TRBJ1-1; the D gene is possibly TRBD1 (6 bases). V lost 0 bases and J lost 0, with 11 bases in between. Germline CDR1 SQVTM, CDR2 ANQGSEA. The CDR3 has 15 residues. The CDR3 nucleotides are TGCAGCGTTGAAGATGTCGACAGGTTGAACACTGAAGCTTTCTTT. Translating it yields CSVEDVDRLNTEAFF. The variable domain in full, completed from reference TRBV29-1 and TRBJ1-1, reads SAVISQKPSRDICQRGTSLTIQCQVDSQVTMMFWYRQQPGQSLTLIATANQGSEATYESGFVIDKFPISRPNLTFSTLTVSNMSPEDSSIYLCSVEDVDRLNTEAFFGQGTRLTVV.

V usage is TRBV5-1 and J usage is TRBJ2-3, with 11 bases aligning to TRBD1. V lost 4 bases to trimming and J lost 4 bases; unmatched junction nucleotides: 8. Germline-derived CDR1 and CDR2 are SGHRS and YFSETQ. CDR3 length equals 16 residues. The CDR3 spells CASSRQPGQGADTQYF. The CDR3 bases are TGCGCCAGCAGCCGTCAACCGGGACAGGGGGCAGATACGCAGTATTTT.

This chain uses TRBV4-2 with TRBJ2-5, with 11 positions matching TRBD1. In germline, CDR1 is LGHNA, CDR2 YNFKEQ. The length of the CDR3 is 15 residues. J was trimmed by 7 bases and V by 0 bases; bases with no gene match: 4. As DNA, the CDR3 is TGTGCCAGCAGCCAAGAGGTGGGACAGGGGGGGACCCAGTACTTC. Protein: CASSQEVGQGGTQYF.

J is TRBJ2-5 and V is TRBV11-2, with D possibly being TRBD1 (7 bases). Germline V lookup: CDR1 SGHAT, CDR2 FQNNGV. V lost 0 bases and J 3 bases, leaving 8 bases between the germline ends. This CDR3 has 14 residues. DNA for the CDR3: TGTGCCAGCAGCTTAGACAGGGGGGAAGAGACCCAGTACTTC. This codes for CASSLDRGEETQYF.

The genes are TRBV7-2 and TRBJ2-1, with TRBD2 matching 10 bases. Losses at the gene ends were 1 base for V and 5 bases for J; bases not matched to a gene: 2. Germline CDR1 reads SGHTA; CDR2 reads FQGNSA. The length of the CDR3 is 15 residues. CDR3 sequence: CASSLERGGHNEQFF. CDR3 sequence (DNA): TGTGCCAGCAGCTTAGAGCGGGGGGGACACAATGAGCAGTTCTTC.

The chain recombines TRBV7-2 with TRBJ1-5, with TRBD1 matching 10 bases. This CDR3 comprises 14 residues. Germline V lookup: CDR1 SGHTA, CDR2 FQGNSA. The V gene end was trimmed by 4 bases and the J gene end by 6 bases; junction bases not matched to a gene: 3. CDR3 in DNA: TGTGCCAGCAGCTCGACAGGGGGCGGTCAGCCCCAGCATTTT. This gives the protein CASSSTGGGQPQHF.

The V and J genes are TRBV6-5 and TRBJ1-5, with 8 bases matching TRBD1. The ends lost 6 bases at V and 5 bases at J; junction bases unmatched: 6. Germline loops: CDR1 MNHEY, CDR2 SVGAGI. There are 14 residues in the CDR3. In nucleotides, the CDR3 is TGTGCCAGCAGGGGGACAGGCCTTTATCAGCCCCAGCATTTT. It encodes CASRGTGLYQPQHF.

The chain employs TRBV5-1 and TRBJ2-3; 7 bases are shared with TRBD1. This CDR3 has 14 amino acids. The trim removed 3 bases at V and 3 bases at J, leaving 4 bases unmatched. In germline, CDR1 is SGHRS, CDR2 YFSETQ. Here the CDR3 reads CASSSQDRTDTQYF. The DNA for the CDR3 is TGCGCCAGCAGCTCACAGGACAGGACAGATACGCAGTATTTT.

This chain links TRBV29-1 with TRBJ1-1, with D possibly TRBD1 on 5 matching bases. CDR3 size: 17 residues. Per the germline V gene, CDR1 is SQVTM and CDR2 is ANQGSEA. Trimming left V 0 bases short and J 5 bases short, with 22 bases between. Written as DNA, the CDR3 is TGCAGCGTTGAAGAGGTAGTGGCAAGGGGATGGAATACTGAAGCTTTCTTT. Protein product: CSVEEVVARGWNTEAFF.

This chain uses TRBV2 with TRBJ1-5; D gene ambiguous. This CDR3 is built from 14 residues. Germline-derived CDR1 and CDR2 are SNHLY and FYNNEI. Trimming pared 4 bases from V and 0 bases from J, leaving 7 bases between. This chain's CDR3 is CASSAESSNQPQHF. CDR3 in DNA: TGTGCCAGCAGTGCGGAGAGTAGCAATCAGCCCCAGCATTTT.

This clone was observed a single time. The chain recombines TRBV18 with TRBJ2-5; 8 nucleotides agree with TRBD2. The CDR3 spans 16 residues. Germline lookup yields CDR1 KGHSH and CDR2 LQKENI. The V gene end was trimmed by 2 bases and the J gene end by 4 bases; junction bases not matched to a gene: 9. CDR3 sequence reads: CASSPGGTSLGETQYF. CDR3 in DNA: TGTGCCAGCTCACCAGGAGGGACTAGTTTAGGAGAGACCCAGTACTTC.

This CDR3 is CASSDRQAGELFF. For the CDR3, the DNA is TGCGCCAGCAGTGACCGACAGGCCGGGGAGCTGTTTTTT. This chain joins TRBV10-2 and TRBJ2-2, with D tentatively TRBD1 (6 bases). This CDR3 comprises 13 residues. Trimming removed 3 bases at V and 6 bases at J, with 8 bases between. Looked up from germline, CDR1 is WSHSY and CDR2 is SAAADI.

The chain links TRBV7-3 to TRBJ2-6; TRBD1 matches at 8 bases. V shed 5 bases, J shed 2 bases, and the junction held 2 bases outside the gene matches. The CDR3 extends over 15 amino acids. The germline V gene has CDR1 SGHTA and CDR2 FQGTGA. As DNA, the CDR3 is TGTGCCAGCAGCGCAGGGGGCGCTGGGGCCAACGTCCTGACTTTC. It specifies CASSAGGAGANVLTF.

The rearrangement uses TRBV10-3 and TRBJ1-2; 7 nucleotides match TRBD1. Germline loops: CDR1 ENHRY, CDR2 SYGVKD. The CDR3 covers 13 residues. V lost 6 bases to trimming and J lost 8 bases; unmatched junction nucleotides: 9. CDR3 residues: CAIRAGTVQGYTF. The CDR3 DNA follows: TGTGCCATCAGAGCGGGGACAGTTCAAGGCTACACCTTC.

As for this clone: Additional DNA sequences in this sample encode the identical CDR3. The J gene is TRBJ1-1, the V gene TRBV18, with D unresolved. Germline V gives CDR1 KGHSH, CDR2 LQKENI. V gave up 6 bases and J gave up 4 bases, with 12 bases separating them. The CDR3 sequence is 13 residues long. The CDR3 loop reads CASSPSLGTEAFF. In nucleotides, the CDR3 is TGTGCCAGCTCGCCATCTCTGGGCACTGAAGCTTTCTTT.

The chain recombines TRBV21-1 with TRBJ1-4; TRBD1 was called by the table and not checked on the DNA. TRBV21-1 is assigned pseudogene status. This CDR3 comprises 15 residues. The CDR3 region is CASSKPQTGNEKLFF. The DNA for the CDR3 is TGTGCCAGCAGCAAGCCTCAGACAGGGAATGAAAAACTGTTTTTT.

The chain combines TRBV11-1 with TRBJ1-2; D might be TRBD1 (6 bases). CDR1 and CDR2 (germline): SGHAT, FQDESV (reference sequence). V gave up 1 base and J gave up 4 bases, with 7 bases separating them. CDR3 size: 13 residues. The CDR3 region is CASSLGGGYGYTF. The CDR3 DNA follows: TGTGCCAGCAGCTTAGGAGGGGGCTATGGCTACACCTTC.